This T cell receptor beta chain stems from a study of blood T cells in healthy people across ages. V shed 6 bases, J shed 10 bases, and the junction held 15 bases outside the gene matches. Germline CDR1 is DFQATT and CDR2 is SNEGSKA (reference sequence). The CDR3 consists of 14 residues. A second 7 to 11 cycle PCR used barcoded and J-beta primers. Individual samples furnished no less than 2.5 million CDR3-containing paired-end reads apiece. MiXCR, applied by TCRdb to the 5' RACE reads, yields one record per CDR3 protein. The top ten hold 23% of the sample, which has fewer than 2,000,000 distinct CDR3 sequences, around 40% seen once. Total RNA, at least 6 micrograms per sample, came from PBMCs.

Sequenced material: blood. The TCR originated in a human donor in good health. The chain uses TRBV20-1 and TRBJ2-1, with 7 bases fitting TRBD2. CDR3: CSAMRLAWAKEQFF. DNA for the CDR3: TGCAGTGCCATGAGACTAGCCTGGGCGAAGGAGCAGTTCTTC.